Below, one TCR beta chain is given with its context. This clonotype was seen just once. Its target antigen remains unknown. Per-nucleotide qualities are absent, and no much larger clonotype sits a single base away. One read provides weak support. The sample originates from a study of CD8 T cells in ankylosing spondylitis (TCRdb year 2017). At the level of the whole study: The study profiled T cell receptor beta repertoires in healthy donors and ankylosing spondylitis patients to find disease-linked TCR variants. The full study cohort was made up of approximately 24 ankylosing spondylitis patients and more than 90 healthy donors. Samples of peripheral blood were taken, and for ankylosing spondylitis patients, synovial fluid was collected as well. Study-wide findings and limitations: In peripheral blood, the disease-linked clones were found at relatively low frequencies and had a CD8+ phenotype. According to the report, matched synovial fluid samples from ankylosing spondylitis patients were significantly enriched for the disease-linked clones. A TCR beta motif of several highly homologous amino acid variants appeared characteristic of blood from ankylosing spondylitis patients. Some motif variants were previously reported in synovial fluid and blood of reactive arthritis patients, suggesting common disease-initiation mechanisms.

Taken from cysteine to phenylalanine, the CDR3 has 14 residues. Only CDR3 DNA remains: 42 bases, in frame from the first base. Cut back by 0 bases and 10 bases, the V and J ends lie 10 bases apart. The germline V gene sets CDR1 to MRHNA and CDR2 to SNTAGT. TCRdb lists the instrument as Illumina HiSeq 2500. Quantitative 5'-RACE with molecular barcodes was used to prepare TCR beta libraries. The paper's processing steps were these. To identify disease-linked TCR variants, a new computational method was used, one built on a probabilistic model of VDJ rearrangement. TCRdb trimmed the raw reads at Q25, called clones with MiXCR and kept productive beta chains. Every CDR3 protein is listed once, alongside the most common genes and DNA of its rows. The V and J calls shown here were made by TCRdb, not taken from the authors' results. The sample data list roughly 260,000 distinct CDR3 sequences, and around 19% of these were observed just once. Around 8% of the sample goes to the ten largest clones.

The chain joins TRBV6-4 to TRBJ1-6, with no confidently assigned D gene. This receptor was identified in a male donor with ankylosing spondylitis or in good health (not recorded which). Sequencing input: blood, either unsorted or a sorted T cell fraction (not recorded which). The nucleotide sequence reads as follows: TGTGCCAGCAGTGACTCCAGACTTGGCTCACCCCTCCACTTT. This encodes CASSDSRLGSPLHF.